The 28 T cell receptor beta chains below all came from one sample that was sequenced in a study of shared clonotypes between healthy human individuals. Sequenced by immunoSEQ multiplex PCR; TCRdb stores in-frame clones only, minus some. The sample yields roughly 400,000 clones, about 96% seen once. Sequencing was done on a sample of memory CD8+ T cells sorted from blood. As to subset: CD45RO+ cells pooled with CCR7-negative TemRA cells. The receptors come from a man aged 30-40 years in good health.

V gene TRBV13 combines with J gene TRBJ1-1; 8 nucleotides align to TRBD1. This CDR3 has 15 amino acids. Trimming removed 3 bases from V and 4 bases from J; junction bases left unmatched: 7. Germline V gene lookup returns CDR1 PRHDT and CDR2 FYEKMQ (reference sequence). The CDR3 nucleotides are TGTGCCAGCAGCTTTGTTGTCACAGGGGGCACTGAAGCTTTCTTT. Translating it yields CASSFVVTGGTEAFF.

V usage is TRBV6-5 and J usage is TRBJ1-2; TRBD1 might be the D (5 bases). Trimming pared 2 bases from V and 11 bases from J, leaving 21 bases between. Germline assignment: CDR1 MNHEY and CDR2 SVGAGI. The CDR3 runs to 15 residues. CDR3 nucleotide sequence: TGTGCCAGCAGTTACGAAACAGGATTCGCTAGAGGGTACACCTTC. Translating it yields CASSYETGFARGYTF.

CDR3 sequence reads: CASSGTLGTTDTQYF. CDR3 nucleotide sequence: TGTGCCAGCTCGGGGACCCTGGGGACCACAGATACGCAGTATTTT. This chain joins TRBV2 and TRBJ2-3; TRBD1 or TRBD2 may be the D gene (5 bases each). This CDR3 region has 15 residues. V lost 8 bases and J lost 2, with 17 bases in between. Looked up from germline, CDR1 is SNHLY and CDR2 is FYNNEI. Variable domain in full (rest from reference TRBV2 and TRBJ2-3): EPEVTQTPSHQVTQMGQEVILRCVPISNHLYFYWYRQILGQKVEFLVSFYNNEISEKSEIFDDQFSVERPDGSNFTLKIRSTKLEDSAMYFCASSGTLGTTDTQYFGPGTRLTVL.

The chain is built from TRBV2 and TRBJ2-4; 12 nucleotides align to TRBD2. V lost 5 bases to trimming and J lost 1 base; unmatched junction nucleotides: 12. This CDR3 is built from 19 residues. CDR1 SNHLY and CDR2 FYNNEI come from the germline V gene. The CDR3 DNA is TGTGCCAGCAGTCGCTCCGGACTAGCGGGAAAAGGCGCCAAAAACATTCAGTACTTC. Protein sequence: CASSRSGLAGKGAKNIQYF. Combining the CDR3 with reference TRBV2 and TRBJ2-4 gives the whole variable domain EPEVTQTPSHQVTQMGQEVILRCVPISNHLYFYWYRQILGQKVEFLVSFYNNEISEKSEIFDDQFSVERPDGSNFTLKIRSTKLEDSAMYFCASSRSGLAGKGAKNIQYFGAGTRLSVL.

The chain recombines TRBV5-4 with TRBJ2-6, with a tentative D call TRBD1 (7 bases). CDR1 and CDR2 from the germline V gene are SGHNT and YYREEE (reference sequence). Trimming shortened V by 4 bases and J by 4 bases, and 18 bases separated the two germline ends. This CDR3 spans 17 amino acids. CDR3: CASSQPGRTGGANVLTF. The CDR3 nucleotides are TGTGCCAGCAGCCAACCGGGGAGGACAGGAGGGGCCAACGTCCTGACTTTC.

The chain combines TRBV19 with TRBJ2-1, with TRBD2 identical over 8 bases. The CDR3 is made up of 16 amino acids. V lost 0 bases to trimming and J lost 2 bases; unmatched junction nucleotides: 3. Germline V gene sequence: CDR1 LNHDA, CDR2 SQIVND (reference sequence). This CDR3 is CASSIDKAGAYNEQFF. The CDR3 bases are TGTGCCAGTAGTATAGATAAAGCGGGGGCCTACAATGAGCAGTTCTTC.

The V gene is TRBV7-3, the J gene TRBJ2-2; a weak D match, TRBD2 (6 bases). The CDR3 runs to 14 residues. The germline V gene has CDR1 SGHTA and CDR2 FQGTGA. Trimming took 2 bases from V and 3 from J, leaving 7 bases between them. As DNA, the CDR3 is TGTGCCAGCAGCTTAGGGACTCACACCGGGGAGCTGTTTTTT. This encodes CASSLGTHTGELFF.

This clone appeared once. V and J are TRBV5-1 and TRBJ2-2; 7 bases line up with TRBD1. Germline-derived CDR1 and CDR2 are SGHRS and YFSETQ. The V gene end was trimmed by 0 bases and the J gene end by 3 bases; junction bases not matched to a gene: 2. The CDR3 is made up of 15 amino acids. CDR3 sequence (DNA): TGCGCCAGCAGCTTGGGGACAGGTTACACCGGGGAGCTGTTTTTT. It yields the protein CASSLGTGYTGELFF.

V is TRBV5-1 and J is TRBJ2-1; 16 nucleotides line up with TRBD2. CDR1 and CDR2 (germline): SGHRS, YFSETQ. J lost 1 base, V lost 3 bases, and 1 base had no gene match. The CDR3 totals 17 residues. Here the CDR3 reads CASSSGLAGGSYNEQFF. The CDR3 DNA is TGCGCCAGCAGCTCGGGACTAGCGGGAGGGTCCTACAATGAGCAGTTCTTC.

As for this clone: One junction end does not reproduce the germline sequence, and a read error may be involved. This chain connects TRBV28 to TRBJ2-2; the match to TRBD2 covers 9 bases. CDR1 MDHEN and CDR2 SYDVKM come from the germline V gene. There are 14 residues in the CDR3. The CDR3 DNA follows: TGTGCCAGCAATTTAGCGGGAGTGGGCGGGGAGCTGTTTTTT. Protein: CASNLAGVGGELFF.

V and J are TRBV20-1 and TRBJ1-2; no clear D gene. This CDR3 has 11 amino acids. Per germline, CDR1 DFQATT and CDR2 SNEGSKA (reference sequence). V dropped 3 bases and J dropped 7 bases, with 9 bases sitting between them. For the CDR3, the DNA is TGCAGTGCTAGCCCCATTCCTGGCTACACCTTC. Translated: CSASPIPGYTF.

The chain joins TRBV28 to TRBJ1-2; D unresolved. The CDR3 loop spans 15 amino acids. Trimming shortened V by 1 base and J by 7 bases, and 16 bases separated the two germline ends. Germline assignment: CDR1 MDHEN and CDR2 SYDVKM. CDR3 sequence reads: CASSLLVPNRGGYTF. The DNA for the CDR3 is TGTGCCAGCAGTTTATTGGTGCCCAACCGAGGTGGCTACACCTTC.

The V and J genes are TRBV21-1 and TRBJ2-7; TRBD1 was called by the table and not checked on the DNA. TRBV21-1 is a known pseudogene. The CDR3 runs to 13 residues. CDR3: CASSKNSSYEQYF. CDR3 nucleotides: TGTGCCAGCAGCAAAAACAGCTCCTACGAGCAGTACTTC.

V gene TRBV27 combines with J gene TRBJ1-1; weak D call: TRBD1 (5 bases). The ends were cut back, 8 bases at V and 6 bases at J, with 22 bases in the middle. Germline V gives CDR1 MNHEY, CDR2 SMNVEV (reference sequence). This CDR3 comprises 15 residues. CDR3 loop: CASANLRGFWAEAFF. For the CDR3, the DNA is TGTGCCAGCGCAAATCTAAGGGGTTTCTGGGCTGAAGCTTTCTTT.

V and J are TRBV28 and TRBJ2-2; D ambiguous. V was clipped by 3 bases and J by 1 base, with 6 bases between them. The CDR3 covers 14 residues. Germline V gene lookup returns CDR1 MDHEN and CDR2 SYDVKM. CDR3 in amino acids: CASSFRGNTGELFF. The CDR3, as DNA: TGTGCCAGCAGTTTCAGAGGGAACACCGGGGAGCTGTTTTTT.

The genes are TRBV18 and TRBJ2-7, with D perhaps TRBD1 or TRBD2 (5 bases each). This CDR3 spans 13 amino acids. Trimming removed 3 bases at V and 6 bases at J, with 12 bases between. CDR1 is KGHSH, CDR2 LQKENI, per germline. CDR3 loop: CASSPDTGAEQYF. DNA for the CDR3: TGTGCCAGCTCACCCGATACCGGGGCCGAGCAGTACTTC.

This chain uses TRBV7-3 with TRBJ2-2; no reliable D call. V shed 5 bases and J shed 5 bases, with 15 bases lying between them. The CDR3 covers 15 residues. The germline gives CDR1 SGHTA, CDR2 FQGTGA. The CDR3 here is CASSASSPGTGELFF. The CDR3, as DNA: TGTGCCAGCAGCGCCAGCTCCCCCGGGACCGGGGAGCTGTTTTTT.

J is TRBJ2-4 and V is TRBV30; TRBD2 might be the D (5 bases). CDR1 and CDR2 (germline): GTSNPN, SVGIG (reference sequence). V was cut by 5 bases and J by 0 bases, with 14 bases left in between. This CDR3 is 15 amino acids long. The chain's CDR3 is CAWSQFRGAKNIQYF. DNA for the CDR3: TGTGCCTGGTCCCAATTCCGGGGAGCCAAAAACATTCAGTACTTC. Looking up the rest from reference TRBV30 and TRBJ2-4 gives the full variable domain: SQTIHQWPATLVQPVGSPLSLECTVEGTSNPNLYWYRQAAGRGLQLLFYSVGIGQISSEVPQNLSASRPQDRQFILSSKKLLLSDSGFYLCAWSQFRGAKNIQYFGAGTRLSVL.

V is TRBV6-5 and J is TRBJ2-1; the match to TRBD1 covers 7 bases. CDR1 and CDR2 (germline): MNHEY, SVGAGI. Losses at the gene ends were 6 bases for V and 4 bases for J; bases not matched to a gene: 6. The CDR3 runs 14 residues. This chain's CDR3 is CASSRGGSYNEQFF. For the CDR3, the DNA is TGTGCCAGCAGCCGAGGGGGCTCGTACAATGAGCAGTTCTTC.

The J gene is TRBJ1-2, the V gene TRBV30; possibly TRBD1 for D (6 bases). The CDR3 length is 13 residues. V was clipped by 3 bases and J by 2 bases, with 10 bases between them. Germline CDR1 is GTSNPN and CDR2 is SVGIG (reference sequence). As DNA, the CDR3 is TGTGCCTGGAGCGTTACAGGGAACTATGGCTACACCTTC. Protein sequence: CAWSVTGNYGYTF.

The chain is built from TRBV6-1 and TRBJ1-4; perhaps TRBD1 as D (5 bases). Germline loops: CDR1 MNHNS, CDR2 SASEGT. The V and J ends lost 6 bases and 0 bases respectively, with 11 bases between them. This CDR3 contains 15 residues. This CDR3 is CASRSGGTTNEKLFF. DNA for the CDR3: TGTGCCAGCAGATCGGGGGGGACAACTAATGAAAAACTGTTTTTT.

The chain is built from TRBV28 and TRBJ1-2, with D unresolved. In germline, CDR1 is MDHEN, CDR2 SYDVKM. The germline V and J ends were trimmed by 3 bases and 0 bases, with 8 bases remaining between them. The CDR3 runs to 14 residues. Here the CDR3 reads CASSFDDTNYGYTF. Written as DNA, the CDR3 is TGTGCCAGCAGTTTCGACGACACTAACTATGGCTACACCTTC.

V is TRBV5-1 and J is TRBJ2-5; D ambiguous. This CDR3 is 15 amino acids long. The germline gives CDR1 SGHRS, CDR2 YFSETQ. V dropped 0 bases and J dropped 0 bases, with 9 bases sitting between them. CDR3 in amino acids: CASSLALGYQETQYF. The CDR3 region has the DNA TGCGCCAGCAGCTTGGCCCTTGGATACCAAGAGACCCAGTACTTC.

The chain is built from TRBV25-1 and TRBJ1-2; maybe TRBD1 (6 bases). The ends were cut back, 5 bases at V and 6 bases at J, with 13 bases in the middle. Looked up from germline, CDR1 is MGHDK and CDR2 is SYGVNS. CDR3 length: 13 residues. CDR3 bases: TGTGCCAGCAGTTTGGGAGGGGGGAATGGCTACACCTTC. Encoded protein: CASSLGGGNGYTF.

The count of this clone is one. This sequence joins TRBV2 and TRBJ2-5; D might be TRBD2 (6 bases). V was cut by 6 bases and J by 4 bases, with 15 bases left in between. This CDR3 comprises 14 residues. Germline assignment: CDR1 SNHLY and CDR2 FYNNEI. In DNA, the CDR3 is TGTGCCAGCAGCGGGAGTCGGGGGAGAGAGACCCAGTACTTC. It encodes CASSGSRGRETQYF.

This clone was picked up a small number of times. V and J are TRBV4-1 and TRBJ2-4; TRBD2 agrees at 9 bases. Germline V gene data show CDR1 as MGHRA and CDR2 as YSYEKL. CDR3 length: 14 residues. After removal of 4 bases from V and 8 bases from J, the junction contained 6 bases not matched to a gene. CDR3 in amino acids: CASSRLAGDDIQYF. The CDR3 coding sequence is TGCGCCAGCAGCCGTTTAGCGGGAGACGACATTCAGTACTTC.

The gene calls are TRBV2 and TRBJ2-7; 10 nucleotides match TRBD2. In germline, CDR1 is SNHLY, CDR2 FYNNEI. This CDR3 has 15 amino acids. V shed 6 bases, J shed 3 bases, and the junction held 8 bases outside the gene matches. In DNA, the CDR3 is TGTGCCAGCAGCCGGATCTTAGCGGGGGGCTACGAGCAGTACTTC. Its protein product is CASSRILAGGYEQYF.

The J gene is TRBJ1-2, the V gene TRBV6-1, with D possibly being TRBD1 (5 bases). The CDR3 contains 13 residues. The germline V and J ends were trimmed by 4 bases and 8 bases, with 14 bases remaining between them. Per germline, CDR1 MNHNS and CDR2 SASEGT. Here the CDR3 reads CASSGRGAGGYTF. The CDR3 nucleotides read TGTGCCAGCAGTGGGAGGGGAGCAGGGGGCTACACCTTC.